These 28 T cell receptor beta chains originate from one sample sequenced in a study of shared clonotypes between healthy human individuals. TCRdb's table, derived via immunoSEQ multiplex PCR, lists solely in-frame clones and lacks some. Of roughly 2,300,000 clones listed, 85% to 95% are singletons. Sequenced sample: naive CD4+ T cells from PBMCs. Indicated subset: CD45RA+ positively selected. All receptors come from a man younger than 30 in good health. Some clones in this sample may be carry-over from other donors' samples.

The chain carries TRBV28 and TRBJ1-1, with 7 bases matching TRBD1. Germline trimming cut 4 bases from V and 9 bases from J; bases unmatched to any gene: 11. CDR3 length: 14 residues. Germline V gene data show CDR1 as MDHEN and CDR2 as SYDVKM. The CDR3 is CASSSPGTDPKAFF. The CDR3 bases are TGTGCCAGCAGTTCCCCCGGGACAGATCCCAAAGCTTTCTTT.

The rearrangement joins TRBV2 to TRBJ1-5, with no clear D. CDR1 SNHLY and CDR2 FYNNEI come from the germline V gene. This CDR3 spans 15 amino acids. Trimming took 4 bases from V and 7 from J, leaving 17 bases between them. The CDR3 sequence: CASSVETLAQQPQHF. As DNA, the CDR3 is TGTGCCAGCAGTGTGGAGACTTTGGCGCAACAGCCCCAGCATTTT.

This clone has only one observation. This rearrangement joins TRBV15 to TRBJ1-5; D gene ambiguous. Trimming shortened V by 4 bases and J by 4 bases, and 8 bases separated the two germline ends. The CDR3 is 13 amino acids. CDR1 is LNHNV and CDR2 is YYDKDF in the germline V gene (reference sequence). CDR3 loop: CATSKGLNQPQHF. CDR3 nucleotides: TGTGCCACCAGCAAGGGCCTGAATCAGCCCCAGCATTTT.

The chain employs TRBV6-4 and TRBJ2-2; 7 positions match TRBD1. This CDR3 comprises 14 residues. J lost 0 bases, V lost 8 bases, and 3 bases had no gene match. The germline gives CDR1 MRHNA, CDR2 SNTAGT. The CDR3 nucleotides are TGTGCCAGCCGGACAGGCCCGAACACCGGGGAGCTGTTTTTT. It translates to CASRTGPNTGELFF.

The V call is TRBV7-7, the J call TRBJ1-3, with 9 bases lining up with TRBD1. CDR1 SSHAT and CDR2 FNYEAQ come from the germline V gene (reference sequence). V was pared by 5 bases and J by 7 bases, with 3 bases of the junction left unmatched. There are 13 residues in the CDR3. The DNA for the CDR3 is TGTGCCAGCAGCGCCGGGACAGGGAACACCATATATTTT. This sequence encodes CASSAGTGNTIYF. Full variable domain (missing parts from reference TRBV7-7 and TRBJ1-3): GAGVSQSPRYKVTKRGQDVTLRCDPISSHATLYWYQQALGQGPEFLTYFNYEAQPDKSGLPSDRFSAERPEGSISTLTIQRTEQRDSAMYRCASSAGTGNTIYFGEGSWLTVV.

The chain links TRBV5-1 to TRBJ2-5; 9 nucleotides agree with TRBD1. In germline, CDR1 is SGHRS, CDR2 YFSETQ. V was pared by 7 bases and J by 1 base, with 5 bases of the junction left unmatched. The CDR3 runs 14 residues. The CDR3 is CASQPGQGQETQYF. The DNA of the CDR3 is TGCGCCAGCCAGCCGGGACAGGGCCAAGAGACCCAGTACTTC.

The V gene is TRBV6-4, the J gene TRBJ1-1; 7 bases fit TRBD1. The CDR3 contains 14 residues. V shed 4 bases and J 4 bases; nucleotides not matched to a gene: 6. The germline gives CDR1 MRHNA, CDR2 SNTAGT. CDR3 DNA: TGTGCCAGCAGTGTTACAGGGGAAGGCACTGAAGCTTTCTTT. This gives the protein CASSVTGEGTEAFF.

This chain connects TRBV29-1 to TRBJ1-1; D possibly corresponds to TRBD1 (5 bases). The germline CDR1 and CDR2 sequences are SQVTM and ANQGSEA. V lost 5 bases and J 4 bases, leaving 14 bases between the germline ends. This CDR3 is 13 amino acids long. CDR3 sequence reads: CSVIGDTGTEAFF. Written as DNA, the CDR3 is TGCAGCGTTATAGGGGATACGGGCACTGAAGCTTTCTTT.

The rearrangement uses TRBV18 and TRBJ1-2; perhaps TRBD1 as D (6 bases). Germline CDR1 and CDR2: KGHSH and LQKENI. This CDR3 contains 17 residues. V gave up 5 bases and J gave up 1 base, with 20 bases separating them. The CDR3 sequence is CASSSTGSTPFNYGYTF. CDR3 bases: TGTGCCAGCTCATCCACAGGGTCGACCCCATTTAACTATGGCTACACCTTC. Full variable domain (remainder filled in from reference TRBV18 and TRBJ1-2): NAGVMQNPRHLVRRRGQEARLRCSPMKGHSHVYWYRQLPEEGLKFMVYLQKENIIDESGMPKERFSAEFPKEGPSILRIQQVVRGDSAAYFCASSSTGSTPFNYGYTFGSGTRLTVV.

CDR3 sequence: CASSQEQFYYEQYF. The CDR3 bases are TGCGCCAGCAGCCAAGAACAGTTCTACTACGAGCAGTACTTC. The chain joins TRBV4-3 to TRBJ2-7; D gene uncertain. V lost 0 bases and J 3 bases, leaving 9 bases between the germline ends. In germline, CDR1 is LGHNA, CDR2 YSLEER. This CDR3 is built from 14 residues.

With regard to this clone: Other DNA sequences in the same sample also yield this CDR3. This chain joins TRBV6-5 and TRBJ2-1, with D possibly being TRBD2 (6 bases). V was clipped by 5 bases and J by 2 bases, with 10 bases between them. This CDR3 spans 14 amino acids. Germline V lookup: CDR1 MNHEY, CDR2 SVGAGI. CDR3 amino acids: CASSPGLAYNEQFF. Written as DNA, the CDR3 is TGTGCCAGCAGTCCGGGACTCGCCTACAATGAGCAGTTCTTC.

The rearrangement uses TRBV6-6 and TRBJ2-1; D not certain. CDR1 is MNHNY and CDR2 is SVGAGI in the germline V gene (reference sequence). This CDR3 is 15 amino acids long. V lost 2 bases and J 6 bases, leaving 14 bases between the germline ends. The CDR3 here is CASSYDTYPSNEQFF. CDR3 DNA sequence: TGTGCCAGCAGTTACGATACCTATCCTTCCAATGAGCAGTTCTTC.

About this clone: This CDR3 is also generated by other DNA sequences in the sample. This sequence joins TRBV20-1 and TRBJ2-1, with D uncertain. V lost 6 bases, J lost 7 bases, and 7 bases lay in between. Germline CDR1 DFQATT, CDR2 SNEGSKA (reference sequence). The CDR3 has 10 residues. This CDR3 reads CSARPNEQFF. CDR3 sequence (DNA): TGCAGTGCCCGCCCAAATGAGCAGTTCTTC.

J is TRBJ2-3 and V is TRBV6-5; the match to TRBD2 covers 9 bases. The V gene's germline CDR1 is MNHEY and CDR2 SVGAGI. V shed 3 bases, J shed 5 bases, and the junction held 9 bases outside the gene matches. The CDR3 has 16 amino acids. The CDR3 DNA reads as TGTGCCAGCAGTTATAATGGCGGGAGGGCCCGAGATACGCAGTATTTT. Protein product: CASSYNGGRARDTQYF.

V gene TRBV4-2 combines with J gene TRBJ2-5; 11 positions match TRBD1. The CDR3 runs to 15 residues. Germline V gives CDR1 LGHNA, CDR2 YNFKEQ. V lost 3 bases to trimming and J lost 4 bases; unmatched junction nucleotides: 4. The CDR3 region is CASSQADRGPETQYF. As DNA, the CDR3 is TGTGCCAGCAGCCAGGCGGACAGGGGGCCAGAGACCCAGTACTTC.

The CDR3 sequence: CASSLKTGSGNTIYF. DNA of the CDR3: TGTGCCAGCAGCCTGAAGACAGGATCTGGAAACACCATATATTTT. The chain is built from TRBV14 and TRBJ1-3; the D gene is possibly TRBD1 (6 bases). Per germline, CDR1 SGHDN and CDR2 FVKESK. Trimming took 4 bases from V and 1 from J, leaving 11 bases between them. The CDR3 consists of 15 residues.

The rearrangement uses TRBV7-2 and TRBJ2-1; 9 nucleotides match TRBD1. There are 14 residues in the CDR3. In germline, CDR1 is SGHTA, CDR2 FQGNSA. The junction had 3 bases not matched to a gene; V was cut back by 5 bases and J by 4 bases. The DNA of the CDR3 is TGTGCCAGCAGCACCGGGACAGGGTACAATGAGCAGTTCTTC. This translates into CASSTGTGYNEQFF.

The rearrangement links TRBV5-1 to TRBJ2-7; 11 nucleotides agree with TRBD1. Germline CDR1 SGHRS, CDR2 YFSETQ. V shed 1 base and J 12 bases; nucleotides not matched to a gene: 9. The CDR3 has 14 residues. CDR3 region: CASSLRGGQGVLYF. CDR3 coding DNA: TGCGCCAGCAGCTTGCGTGGGGGACAGGGGGTACTGTACTTC. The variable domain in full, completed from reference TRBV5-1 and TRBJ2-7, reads KAGVTQTPRYLIKTRGQQVTLSCSPISGHRSVSWYQQTPGQGLQFLFEYFSETQRNKGNFPGRFSGRQFSNSRSEMNVSTLELGDSALYLCASSLRGGQGVLYFGPGTRLTVT.

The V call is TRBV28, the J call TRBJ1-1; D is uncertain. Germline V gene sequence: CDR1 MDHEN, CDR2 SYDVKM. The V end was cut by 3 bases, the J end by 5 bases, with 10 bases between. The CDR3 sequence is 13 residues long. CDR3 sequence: CASSLKSQTEAFF. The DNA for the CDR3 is TGTGCCAGCAGTTTGAAGTCCCAAACTGAAGCTTTCTTT.

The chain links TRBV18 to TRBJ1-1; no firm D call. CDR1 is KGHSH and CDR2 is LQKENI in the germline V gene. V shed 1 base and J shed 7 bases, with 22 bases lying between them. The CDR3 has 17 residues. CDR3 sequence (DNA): TGTGCCAGCTCACCACAAACTTTTAGGGATGCTGGTAGTGAAGCTTTCTTT. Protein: CASSPQTFRDAGSEAFF.

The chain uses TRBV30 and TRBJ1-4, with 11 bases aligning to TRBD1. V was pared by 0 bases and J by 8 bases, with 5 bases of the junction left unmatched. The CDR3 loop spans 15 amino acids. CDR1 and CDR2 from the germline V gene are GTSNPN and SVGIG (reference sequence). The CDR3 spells CAWSVSDRGLEKLFF. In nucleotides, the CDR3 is TGTGCCTGGAGTGTCTCGGACAGGGGGCTCGAAAAACTGTTTTTT.

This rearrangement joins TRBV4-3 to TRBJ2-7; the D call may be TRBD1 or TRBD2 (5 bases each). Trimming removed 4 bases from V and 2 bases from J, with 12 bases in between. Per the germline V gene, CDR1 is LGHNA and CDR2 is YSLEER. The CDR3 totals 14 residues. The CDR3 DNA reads TGCGCCAGCAGCCGGGGCCGGGAAACCTACGAGCAGTACTTC. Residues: CASSRGRETYEQYF.

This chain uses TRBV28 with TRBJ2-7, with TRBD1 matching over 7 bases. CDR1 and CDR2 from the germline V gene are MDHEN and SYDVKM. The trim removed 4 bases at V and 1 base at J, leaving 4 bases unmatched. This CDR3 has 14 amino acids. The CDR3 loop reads CASSSQGESYEQYF. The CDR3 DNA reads TGTGCCAGCAGTTCCCAGGGGGAGTCCTACGAGCAGTACTTC.

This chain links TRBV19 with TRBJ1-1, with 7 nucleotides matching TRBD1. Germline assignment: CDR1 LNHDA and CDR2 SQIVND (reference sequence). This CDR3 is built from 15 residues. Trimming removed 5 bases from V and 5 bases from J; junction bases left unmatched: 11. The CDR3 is CASSSPWQGQTEAFF. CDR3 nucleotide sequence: TGTGCCAGTAGTTCCCCTTGGCAGGGACAGACTGAAGCTTTCTTT.

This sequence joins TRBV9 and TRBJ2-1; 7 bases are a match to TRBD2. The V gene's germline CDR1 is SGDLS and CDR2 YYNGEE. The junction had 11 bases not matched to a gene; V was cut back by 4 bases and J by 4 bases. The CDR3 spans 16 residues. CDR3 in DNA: TGTGCCAGCAGCCCTAAGCGGGATCTCGATTACAATGAGCAGTTCTTC. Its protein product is CASSPKRDLDYNEQFF. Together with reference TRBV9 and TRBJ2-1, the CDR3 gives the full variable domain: DSGVTQTPKHLITATGQRVTLRCSPRSGDLSVYWYQQSLDQGLQFLIQYYNGEERAKGNILERFSAQQFPDLHSELNLSSLELGDSALYFCASSPKRDLDYNEQFFGPGTRLTVL.

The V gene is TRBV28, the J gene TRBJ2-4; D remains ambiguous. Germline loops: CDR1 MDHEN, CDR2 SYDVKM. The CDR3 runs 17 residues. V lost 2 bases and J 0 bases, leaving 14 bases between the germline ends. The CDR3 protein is CASSLVTRILAKNIQYF. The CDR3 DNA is TGTGCCAGCAGTTTAGTAACCAGGATTCTAGCCAAAAACATTCAGTACTTC.

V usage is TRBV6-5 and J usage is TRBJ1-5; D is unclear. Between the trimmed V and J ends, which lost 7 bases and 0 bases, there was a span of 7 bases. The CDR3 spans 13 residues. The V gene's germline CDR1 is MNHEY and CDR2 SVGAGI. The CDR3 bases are TGTGCCAGCAAGGCGGCTAGCAATCAGCCCCAGCATTTT. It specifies CASKAASNQPQHF.

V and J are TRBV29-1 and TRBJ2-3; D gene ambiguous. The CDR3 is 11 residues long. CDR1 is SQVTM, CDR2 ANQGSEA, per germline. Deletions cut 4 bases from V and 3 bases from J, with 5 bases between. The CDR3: CSVGMTDTQYF. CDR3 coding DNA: TGCAGCGTTGGGATGACAGATACGCAGTATTTT.